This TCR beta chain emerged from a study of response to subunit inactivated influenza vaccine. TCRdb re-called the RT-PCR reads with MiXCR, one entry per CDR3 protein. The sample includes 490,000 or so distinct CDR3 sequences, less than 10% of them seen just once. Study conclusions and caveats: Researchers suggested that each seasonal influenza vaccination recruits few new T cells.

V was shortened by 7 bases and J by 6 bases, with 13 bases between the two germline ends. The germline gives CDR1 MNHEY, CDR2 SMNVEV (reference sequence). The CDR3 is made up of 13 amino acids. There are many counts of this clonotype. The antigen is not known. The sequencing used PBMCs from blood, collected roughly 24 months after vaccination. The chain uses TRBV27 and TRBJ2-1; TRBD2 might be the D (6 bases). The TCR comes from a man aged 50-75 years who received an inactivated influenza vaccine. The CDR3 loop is CASIRRDANEQFF. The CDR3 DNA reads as TGTGCCAGCATTAGGCGGGACGCCAATGAGCAGTTCTTC.